The entry that follows covers one TCR beta chain sequence. This CDR3 contains 15 residues. CDR1 and CDR2 (germline): LGHDT, YNNKEL (reference sequence). Trimming at V came to 0 bases and at J to 4 bases, leaving 3 bases not matched to a gene. In the study's own analysis: Nucleated cell counts were estimated from reference gene primer amplification. Assay used: immunoSEQ multiplex PCR; TCRdb lists only in-frame clones, some missing. V, J and clone size derive from that table, while D and trimming were established from the DNA sequence. The sample holds about 120,000 clones, more than 85% seen once. The sample belongs to a study of blood T cell repertoires in COVID-19. Whole-study context: Some COVID-19 samples were acute and others convalescent; all came from the United States, Italy and Spain. In each case, the material was cDNA or gDNA derived from T cells, B-cell-depleted T cells, or PBMCs.

This clonotype was sampled from a human donor with acute or convalescent COVID-19. The donor label of this sample is uncertain. This chain uses TRBV3-1 (or the pseudogene TRBV3-2) with TRBJ2-4; 7 bases match TRBD2. What was sequenced was peripheral blood. The CDR3 coding sequence is TGTGCCAGCAGCCAAGACCCTAGCGGAAAAAACATTCAGTACTTC. Translation: CASSQDPSGKNIQYF.